Detailed here is one T cell receptor (beta chain). What it recognizes is unknown. This sample is drawn from a study of somatic mutations in cytotoxic T cells in rheumatoid arthritis. On the study more broadly: Immediately following diagnosis and ahead of any treatment, patient blood (under 31 ml EDTA) was drawn.

Points from the study as a whole: Exceedance of 20% of CD8+ cells by the largest CD8+ clone occurred in about an eighth of the roughly 60 patients.

The data were produced by immunoSEQ multiplex PCR, yet TCRdb's version contains in-frame clones alone and is incomplete. The data contain over 5,500 clones, about four fifths of them singletons. Germline V gene sequence: CDR1 MNHEY, CDR2 SMNVEV (reference sequence). V dropped 0 bases and J dropped 0 bases, with 9 bases sitting between them. This CDR3 region has 16 residues. Purity of the CD4+ and CD8+ cells, isolated by positive magnetic bead selection, was checked by flow cytometry. The rearrangement uses TRBV27 and TRBJ1-5, with D possibly TRBD1 on 5 matching bases. Sequenced material: CD8+ T cells sorted from blood. The source is an adult with rheumatoid arthritis. In nucleotides, the CDR3 is TGTGCCAGCAGTTTATCGTCCGGACATAGCAATCAGCCCCAGCATTTT. Amino acids: CASSLSSGHSNQPQHF.